The clone carrying this TCR beta chain was recorded at least ten times. The germline V gene encodes CDR1 KGHDR and CDR2 SFDVKD. The CDR3 length is 11 residues. The V end lost 7 bases, the J end lost 5 bases, and 7 bases lay between the germline ends. Construction of the TCR beta libraries employed iRepertoire HTBI primers in conjunction with Arm-PCR of CDR3 regions. One entry per CDR3 protein results from TCRdb running MiXCR on the multiplex PCR reads. Here the sample spans 400,000 to 500,000 distinct CDR3 sequences, around 23% being singletons. The record originates from a study of regulatory T cells in long-lasting Graves disease. Time point indicated: persistent/refractory GD, antithyroid drugs over 5 years with positive TRAb. There was RNA extracted from PBMCs, and the TCR library was made from it.

The specimen comprised peripheral blood mononuclear cells (PBMCs), sampled when the disease was refractory, from a patient treated with antithyroid drugs. The chain recombines TRBV24-1 with TRBJ2-5; D may be TRBD2 (5 bases). This clonotype was obtained from a female donor with Graves disease. The CDR3 region is CATRGGETQYF. CDR3 in DNA: TGTGCCACCAGGGGCGGGGAGACCCAGTACTTC.